This T cell receptor (beta chain) was captured by sequencing in a study of Graves' ophthalmopathy and Graves' hyperthyroidism. V was trimmed by 4 bases and J by 6 bases, leaving 13 bases between them. CDR1 LNHDA and CDR2 SQIVND come from the germline V gene (reference sequence). This CDR3 has 15 residues. This clonotype was picked up many times. RNA transcripts yielded amplified TCR beta CDR3 regions. The first-round RT-PCR employed HTBI primers together with the Qiagen OneStep RT-PCR kit. A multiplex PCR was then performed as the second round. One entry per CDR3 protein results from TCRdb running MiXCR on the multiplex PCR reads. The table has around 520,000 distinct CDR3 sequences, under 40% seen once; the top ten hold 3.5% to 4.5%.

The gene calls are TRBV19 and TRBJ1-6; D remains ambiguous. The clonotype was recovered from an adult man with Graves' hyperthyroidism. The sequenced sample consisted of peripheral blood or thyroid tissue (not recorded which). The CDR3 DNA sequence: TGTGCCAGTAGTAAAGGCAGGCTCGGTAATTCACCCCTCCACTTT. This codes for CASSKGRLGNSPLHF.